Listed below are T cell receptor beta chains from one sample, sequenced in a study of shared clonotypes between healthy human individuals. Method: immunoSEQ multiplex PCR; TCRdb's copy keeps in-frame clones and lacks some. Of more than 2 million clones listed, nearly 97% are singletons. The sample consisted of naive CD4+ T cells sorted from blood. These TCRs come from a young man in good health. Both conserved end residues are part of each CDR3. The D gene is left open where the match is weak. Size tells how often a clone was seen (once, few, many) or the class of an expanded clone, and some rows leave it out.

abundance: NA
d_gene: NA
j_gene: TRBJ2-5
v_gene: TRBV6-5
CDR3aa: CASSSYEVRETQYF
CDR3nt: TGTGCCAGCAGTTCCTACGAGGTCAGGGAGACCCAGTACTTC

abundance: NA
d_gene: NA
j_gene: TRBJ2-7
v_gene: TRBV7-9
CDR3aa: CASSLSGTEQYF
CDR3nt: TGTGCCAGCAGCTTATCTGGCACGGAGCAGTACTTC

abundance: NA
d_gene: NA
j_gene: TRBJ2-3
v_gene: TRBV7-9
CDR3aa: CASSLAKAGFTDTQYF
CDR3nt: TGTGCCAGCAGCTTAGCGAAGGCGGGATTCACAGATACGCAGTATTTT

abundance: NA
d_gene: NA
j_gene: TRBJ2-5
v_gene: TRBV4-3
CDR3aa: CASSPSRGGETQYF
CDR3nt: TGCGCCAGCAGCCCCTCACGTGGGGGAGAGACCCAGTACTTC

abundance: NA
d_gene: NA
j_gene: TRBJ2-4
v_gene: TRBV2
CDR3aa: CASITGPMPAKNIQYF
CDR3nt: TGTGCCAGCATTACCGGGCCCATGCCGGCCAAAAACATTCAGTACTTC

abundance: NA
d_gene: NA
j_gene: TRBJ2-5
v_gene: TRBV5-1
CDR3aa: CASSSSLGDQYF
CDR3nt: TGCGCCAGCAGCTCCTCTCTCGGAGACCAGTACTTC

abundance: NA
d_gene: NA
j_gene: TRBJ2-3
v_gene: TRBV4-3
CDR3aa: CASSQGTGSTDTQYF
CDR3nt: TGCGCCAGCAGCCAAGGCACAGGGAGCACAGATACGCAGTATTTT

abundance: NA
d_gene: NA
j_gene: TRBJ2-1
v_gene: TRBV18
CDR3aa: CASSLLQGGYNEQFF
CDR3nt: TGTGCCAGCTCCCTTCTCCAAGGGGGATACAATGAGCAGTTCTTC

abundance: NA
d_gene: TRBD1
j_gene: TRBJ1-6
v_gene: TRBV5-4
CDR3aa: CASSSQQGNSPLHF
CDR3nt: TGTGCCAGCAGCTCACAACAGGGGAATTCACCCCTCCACTTT

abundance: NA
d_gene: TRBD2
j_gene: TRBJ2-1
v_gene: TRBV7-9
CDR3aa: CASSLTTSAEQFF
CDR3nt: TGTGCCAGCAGCTTGACAACTAGCGCTGAGCAGTTCTTC

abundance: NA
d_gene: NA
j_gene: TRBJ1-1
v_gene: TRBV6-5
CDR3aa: CASRLGRLANTEAFF
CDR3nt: TGTGCCAGCAGGCTGGGTAGGTTAGCGAACACTGAAGCTTTCTTT

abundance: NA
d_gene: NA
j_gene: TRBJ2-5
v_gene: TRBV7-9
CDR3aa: CASSLMALTQETQYF
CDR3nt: TGTGCCAGCAGCTTAATGGCGCTTACTCAAGAGACCCAGTACTTC

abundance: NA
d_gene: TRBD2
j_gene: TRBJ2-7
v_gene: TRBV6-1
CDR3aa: CASSEGSGIYEQYF
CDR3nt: TGTGCCAGCAGTGAAGGTAGCGGGATCTACGAGCAGTACTTC

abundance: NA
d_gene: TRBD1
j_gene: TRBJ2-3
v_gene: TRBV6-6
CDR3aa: CASRTTGTGGGDTQYF
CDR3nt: TGTGCCAGCAGGACAACCGGGACAGGGGGCGGAGATACGCAGTATTTT

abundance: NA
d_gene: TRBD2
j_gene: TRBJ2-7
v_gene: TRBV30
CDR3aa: CAWISGRAYEQYF
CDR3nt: TGTGCCTGGATTAGCGGGAGAGCCTACGAGCAGTACTTC

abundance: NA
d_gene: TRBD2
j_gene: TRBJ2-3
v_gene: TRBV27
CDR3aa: CASSLNSGRYTDTQYF
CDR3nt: TGTGCCAGCAGTTTAAATAGCGGGAGGTACACAGATACGCAGTATTTT

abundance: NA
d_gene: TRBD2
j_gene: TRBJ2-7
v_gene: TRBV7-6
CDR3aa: CASSPQGAGAPYEQYF
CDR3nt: TGTGCCAGCAGCCCTCAAGGCGCGGGAGCCCCCTACGAGCAGTACTTC

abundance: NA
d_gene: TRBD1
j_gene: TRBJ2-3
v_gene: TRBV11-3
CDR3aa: CASSLGTGVPDTQYF
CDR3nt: TGTGCCAGCAGCTTGGGGACAGGGGTTCCAGATACGCAGTATTTT

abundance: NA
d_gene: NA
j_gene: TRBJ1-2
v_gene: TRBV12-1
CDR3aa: CASRFPGDGYTF
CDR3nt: TGTGCCAGCAGATTTCCAGGGGATGGCTACACCTTC

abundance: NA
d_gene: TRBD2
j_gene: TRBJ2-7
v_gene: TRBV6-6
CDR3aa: CASSFPLAGGEEQYF
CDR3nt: TGTGCCAGCAGTTTCCCACTAGCGGGAGGGGAAGAGCAGTACTTC

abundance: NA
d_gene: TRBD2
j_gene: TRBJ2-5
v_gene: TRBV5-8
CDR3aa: CASSVGTSGQETQYF
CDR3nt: TGTGCCAGCAGCGTCGGGACTAGCGGTCAAGAGACCCAGTACTTC

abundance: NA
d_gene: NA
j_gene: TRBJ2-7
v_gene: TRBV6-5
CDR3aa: CASSVGHLGGYEQYF
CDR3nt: TGTGCCAGCAGCGTTGGCCACCTCGGTGGGTACGAGCAGTACTTC

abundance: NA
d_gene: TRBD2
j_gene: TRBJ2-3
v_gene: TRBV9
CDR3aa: CASSVGSSGSADTQYF
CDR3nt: TGTGCCAGCAGCGTAGGGAGTAGCGGGAGCGCAGATACGCAGTATTTT

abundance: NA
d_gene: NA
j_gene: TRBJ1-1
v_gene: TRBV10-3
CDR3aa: CAISESLGAHTEAFF
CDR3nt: TGTGCCATCAGTGAGTCACTGGGGGCCCACACTGAAGCTTTCTTT

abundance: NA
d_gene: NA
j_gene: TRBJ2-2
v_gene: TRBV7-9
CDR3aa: CASSFVGALTNTGELFF
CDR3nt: TGTGCCAGCAGCTTCGTGGGGGCCCTAACGAACACCGGGGAGCTGTTTTTT

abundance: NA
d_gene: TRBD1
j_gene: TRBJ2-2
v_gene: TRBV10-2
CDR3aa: CASSDPGGSSTGELFF
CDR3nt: TGCGCCAGCAGTGACCCAGGGGGCTCGAGTACCGGGGAGCTGTTTTTT

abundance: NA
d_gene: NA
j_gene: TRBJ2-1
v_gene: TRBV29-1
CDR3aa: CSFTGTEQFF
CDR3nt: TGCAGCTTCACCGGGACAGAGCAGTTCTTC

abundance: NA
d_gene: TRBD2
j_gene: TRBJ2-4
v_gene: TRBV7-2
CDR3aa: CASSLGSGGGWNIQYF
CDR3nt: TGTGCCAGCAGCTTAGGGAGCGGGGGAGGATGGAACATTCAGTACTTC

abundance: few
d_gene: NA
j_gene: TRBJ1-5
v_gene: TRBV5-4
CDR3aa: CASSPDIGIGQPQHF
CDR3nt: TGTGCCAGCAGCCCGGACATAGGGATTGGTCAGCCCCAGCATTTT

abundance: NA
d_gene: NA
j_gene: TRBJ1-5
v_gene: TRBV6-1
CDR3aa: CASSATGYSNQPQHF
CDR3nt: TGTGCCAGCAGTGCGACAGGATATAGCAATCAGCCCCAGCATTTT

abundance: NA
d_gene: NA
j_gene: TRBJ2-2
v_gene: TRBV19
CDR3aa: CASNREKGTGELFF
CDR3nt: TGTGCCAGTAATCGGGAAAAGGGAACCGGGGAGCTGTTTTTT

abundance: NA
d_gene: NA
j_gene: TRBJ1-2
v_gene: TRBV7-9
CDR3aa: CASSLAQVGGDYGYTF
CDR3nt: TGTGCCAGCAGCTTGGCCCAAGTTGGGGGCGACTATGGCTACACCTTC

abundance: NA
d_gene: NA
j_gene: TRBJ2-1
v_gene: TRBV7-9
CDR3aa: CASSLRGKPYNEQFF
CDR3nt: TGTGCCAGCAGCTTAAGAGGGAAACCCTACAATGAGCAGTTCTTC

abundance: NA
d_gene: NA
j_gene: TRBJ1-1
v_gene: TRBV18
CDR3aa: CASSSQTPDTMNTEAFF
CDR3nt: TGTGCCAGCTCATCGCAGACCCCGGACACCATGAACACTGAAGCTTTCTTT

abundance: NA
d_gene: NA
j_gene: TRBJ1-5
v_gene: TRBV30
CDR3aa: CAWSEWGRGSNQPQHF
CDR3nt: TGTGCCTGGAGTGAGTGGGGAAGGGGTAGCAATCAGCCCCAGCATTTT

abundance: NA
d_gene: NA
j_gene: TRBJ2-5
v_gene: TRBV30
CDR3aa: CAWSSGPETQYF
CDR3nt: TGTGCCTGGAGTTCAGGGCCAGAGACCCAGTACTTC

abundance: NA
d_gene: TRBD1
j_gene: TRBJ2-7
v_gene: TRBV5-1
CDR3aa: CASSPGQALTYEQYF
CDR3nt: TGCGCCAGCAGCCCGGGACAGGCATTAACCTACGAGCAGTACTTC

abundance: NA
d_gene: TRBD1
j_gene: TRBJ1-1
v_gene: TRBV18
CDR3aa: CASSPNRGDTEAFF
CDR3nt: TGTGCCAGCTCGCCAAACAGGGGCGACACTGAAGCTTTCTTT

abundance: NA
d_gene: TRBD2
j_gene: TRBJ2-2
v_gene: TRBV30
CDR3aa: CAWSPLGLAGRAGELFF
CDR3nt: TGTGCCTGGAGTCCCCTGGGACTAGCGGGAAGGGCCGGGGAGCTGTTTTTT

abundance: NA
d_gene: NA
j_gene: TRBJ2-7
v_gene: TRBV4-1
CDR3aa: CASSQKVPGDEQYF
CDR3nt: TGCGCCAGCAGTCAGAAGGTACCGGGGGACGAGCAGTACTTC

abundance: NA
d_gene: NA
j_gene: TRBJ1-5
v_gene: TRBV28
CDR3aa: CASSPSPGASNQPQHF
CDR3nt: TGTGCCAGCAGCCCGTCTCCTGGGGCCTCCAATCAGCCCCAGCATTTT

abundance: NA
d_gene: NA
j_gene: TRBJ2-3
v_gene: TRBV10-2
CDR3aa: CATTGRKSDTQYF
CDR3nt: TGCGCCACCACTGGACGAAAATCAGATACGCAGTATTTT

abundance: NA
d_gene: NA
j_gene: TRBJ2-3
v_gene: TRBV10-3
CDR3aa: CAISDSVPDTQYF
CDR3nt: TGTGCCATCAGTGACTCGGTCCCAGATACGCAGTATTTT

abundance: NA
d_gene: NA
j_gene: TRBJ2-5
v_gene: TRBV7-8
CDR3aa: CASSLGGFGETQYF
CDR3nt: TGTGCCAGCAGCTTAGGAGGGTTTGGGGAGACCCAGTACTTC

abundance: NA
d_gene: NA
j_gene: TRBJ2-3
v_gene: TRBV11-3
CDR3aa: CASSLDRDTQYF
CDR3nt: TGTGCCAGCAGCTTAGACAGAGATACGCAGTATTTT

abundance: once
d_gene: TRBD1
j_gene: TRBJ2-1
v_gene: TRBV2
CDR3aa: CASSPWTGNNEQFF
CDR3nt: TGTGCCAGCAGCCCTTGGACAGGGAACAATGAGCAGTTCTTC

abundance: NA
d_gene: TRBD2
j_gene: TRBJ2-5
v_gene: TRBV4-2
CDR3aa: CASSQDLRGGTGGETQYF
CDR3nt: TGTGCCAGCAGCCAAGACCTCCGCGGGGGAACCGGAGGAGAGACCCAGTACTTC

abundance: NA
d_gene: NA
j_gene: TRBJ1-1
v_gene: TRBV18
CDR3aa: CASSPLYTEAFF
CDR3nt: TGTGCCAGCTCACCCTTATACACTGAAGCTTTCTTT

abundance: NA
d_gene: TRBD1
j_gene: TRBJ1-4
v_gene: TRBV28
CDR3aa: CASSFLASGGKSQTNEKLFF
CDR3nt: TGTGCCAGCAGTTTTTTGGCGTCAGGGGGAAAAAGTCAGACTAATGAAAAACTGTTTTTT

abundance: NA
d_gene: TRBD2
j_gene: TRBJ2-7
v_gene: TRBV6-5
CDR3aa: CASSRGLAGDYEQYF
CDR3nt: TGTGCCAGCAGTCGCGGACTAGCGGGAGACTACGAGCAGTACTTC

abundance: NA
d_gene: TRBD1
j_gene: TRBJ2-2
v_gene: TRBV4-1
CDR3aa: CASSPLGTGDTGELFF
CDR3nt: TGCGCCAGCAGCCCCCTGGGGACAGGGGACACCGGGGAGCTGTTTTTT

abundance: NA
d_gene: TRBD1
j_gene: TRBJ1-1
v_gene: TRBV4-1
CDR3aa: CASSQAQGADTEAFF
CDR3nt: TGCGCCAGCAGCCAGGCACAGGGGGCGGACACTGAAGCTTTCTTT

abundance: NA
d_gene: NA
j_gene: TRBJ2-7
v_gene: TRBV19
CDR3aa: CASSAVDYEQYF
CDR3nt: TGTGCCAGTAGTGCTGTCGACTACGAGCAGTACTTC

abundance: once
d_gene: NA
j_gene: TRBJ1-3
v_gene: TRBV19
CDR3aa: CASSISAGNTIYF
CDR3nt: TGTGCCAGTAGTATATCGGCTGGAAACACCATATATTTT